Presented here are 9 T cell receptor beta chains from one specimen sequenced in a study of blood T cell repertoires in COVID-19. Assay: immunoSEQ multiplex PCR; the TCRdb copy retains only in-frame clones and omits some. The sample has approximately 250,000 clones, around 83% seen once; the top ten hold about 8%. Sequenced: peripheral blood. The receptors were sampled from a woman aged 45 to 65 with acute or convalescent COVID-19.

The V gene is TRBV7-9, the J gene TRBJ1-1; 7 positions agree with TRBD1. The V segment lost 3 bases and the J segment 2 bases; nucleotides outside the gene matches: 3. CDR1 SEHNR and CDR2 FQNEAQ come from the germline V gene (reference sequence). This CDR3 has 14 residues. CDR3 sequence: CASSFGQANTEAFF. The DNA for the CDR3 is TGTGCCAGCAGCTTCGGACAGGCCAACACTGAAGCTTTCTTT.

The chain employs TRBV3-1 (or the pseudogene TRBV3-2) and TRBJ1-4; D is undetermined. CDR3 length equals 13 residues. V was shortened by 1 base and J by 8 bases, with 8 bases between the two germline ends. Per the germline V gene, CDR1 is LGHDT and CDR2 is YNNKEL (reference sequence). The CDR3 protein is CASSQAAREKLFF. CDR3 DNA: TGTGCCAGCAGCCAAGCGGCGCGGGAAAAACTGTTTTTT.

This chain connects TRBV3-1 (or the pseudogene TRBV3-2) to TRBJ2-4, with 12 bases matching TRBD1. The CDR3 contains 13 residues. Losses at the gene ends were 5 bases for V and 14 bases for J; bases not matched to a gene: 7. Germline CDR1 is LGHDT and CDR2 is YNNKEL (reference sequence). The CDR3 bases are TGTGCCAGCAGCTACCGGGGACAGGGGGCGGAGTACTTC. Amino acids: CASSYRGQGAEYF.

V gene TRBV6-5 combines with J gene TRBJ2-5, with 9 bases identical to TRBD2. The CDR3 is 15 amino acids. Germline CDR1 and CDR2: MNHEY and SVGAGI. J was trimmed by 2 bases and V by 5 bases; bases with no gene match: 6. The CDR3 reads CASSHSGGLQETQYF. CDR3 nucleotide sequence: TGTGCCAGCAGTCATAGCGGGGGCTTACAAGAGACCCAGTACTTC.

The chain carries TRBV25-1 and TRBJ2-5; D is unclear. Trimming left V 3 bases short and J 7 bases short, with 18 bases between. This CDR3 is 15 amino acids long. The germline CDR1 and CDR2 sequences are MGHDK and SYGVNS. CDR3 DNA: TGTGCCAGCAGTGACCTGCAGATCCAAGAGGCGACCCAGTACTTC. Encoded protein: CASSDLQIQEATQYF.

The chain employs TRBV18 and TRBJ2-7, with D possibly TRBD1 on 5 matching bases. Germline V gene sequence: CDR1 KGHSH, CDR2 LQKENI. The V and J ends lost 2 bases and 7 bases respectively, with 15 bases between them. The CDR3 consists of 14 residues. The CDR3 sequence is CASSPGAGLVEQYF. The CDR3 DNA follows: TGTGCCAGCTCACCAGGGGCCGGCCTCGTAGAGCAGTACTTC.

This clone has a handful of counts. The chain combines TRBV7-2 with TRBJ2-3; 7 bases fit TRBD2. Germline assignment: CDR1 SGHTA and CDR2 FQGNSA. The CDR3 loop spans 16 amino acids. J was trimmed by 1 base and V by 1 base; bases with no gene match: 5. CDR3 sequence: CASSLEGTTGTDTQYF. For the CDR3, the DNA is TGTGCCAGCAGCTTAGAGGGGACTACTGGCACAGATACGCAGTATTTT.

The V call is TRBV6-1, the J call TRBJ2-2; TRBD1 aligns across 10 bases. CDR1 is MNHNS, CDR2 SASEGT, per germline. The CDR3 sequence is 16 residues long. V lost 4 bases, J lost 5 bases, and 7 bases stayed unmatched. The CDR3 reads CASSARQGARTGELFF. CDR3 nucleotide sequence: TGTGCCAGCAGTGCCAGACAGGGGGCAAGGACCGGGGAGCTGTTTTTT.

The chain uses TRBV27 and TRBJ1-2; 9 nucleotides match TRBD1. Germline CDR1 and CDR2: MNHEY and SMNVEV (reference sequence). This CDR3 comprises 14 residues. With V trimmed by 7 bases and J by 2 bases, 5 bases remained unmatched. Written as DNA, the CDR3 is TGTGCCAGCACCACCGGACAGGGGAACTATGGCTACACCTTC. Translated: CASTTGQGNYGYTF.